This T cell receptor beta chain emerged from a study of a mutant IDH1 vaccine in newly diagnosed glioma. About the research overall: Treated patients had a mean age of approximately 40 years and a roughly 60% male, around 38% female split. Radiotherapy, temozolomide, or both had been given previously, and both were given to most.

The CDR3 runs to 14 residues. Per germline, CDR1 KGHSH and CDR2 LQKENI. Trimming left V 6 bases short and J 2 bases short, with 14 bases between. Time point denoted: week 47, end of study. It was 300 ug of mutant IDH1 20-mer peptide that made up each vaccine dose, given with topical imiquimod. Each tumor in the donors was a new WHO grade 3 or 4 astrocytoma, IDH1-mutant and ATRX-lost. Method: immunoSEQ multiplex PCR; TCRdb's copy keeps in-frame clones and lacks some. This table has tens of thousands of clones, approximately 84% appearing once. For this clone: Its cognate antigen is unknown.

The material sequenced was PBMCs, taken from a glioma patient whose treatment included an IDH1 peptide vaccine. The source is a young woman with glioma. Some clones in this sample may be carry-over from other donors' samples. The chain joins TRBV18 to TRBJ2-7; TRBD2 might be the D (6 bases). The CDR3 spells CASSPTGVTYEQYF. The CDR3 nucleotides read TGTGCCAGCTCTCCGACGGGGGTCACCTACGAGCAGTACTTC.